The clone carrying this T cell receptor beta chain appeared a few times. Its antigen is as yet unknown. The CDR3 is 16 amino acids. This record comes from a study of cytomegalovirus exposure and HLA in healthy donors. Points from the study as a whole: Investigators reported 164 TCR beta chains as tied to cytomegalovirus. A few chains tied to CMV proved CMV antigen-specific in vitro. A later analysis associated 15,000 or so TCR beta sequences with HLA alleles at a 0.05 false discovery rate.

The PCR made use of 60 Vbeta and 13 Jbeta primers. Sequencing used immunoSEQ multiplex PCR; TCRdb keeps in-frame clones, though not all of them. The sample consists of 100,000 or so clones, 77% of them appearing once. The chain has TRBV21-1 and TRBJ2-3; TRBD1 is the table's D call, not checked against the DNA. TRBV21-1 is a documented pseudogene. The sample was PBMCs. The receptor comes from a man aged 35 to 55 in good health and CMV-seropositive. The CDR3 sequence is CASSKWDREVLDTQYF. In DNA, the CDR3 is TGTGCCAGCAGCAAATGGGACAGGGAGGTGTTAGATACGCAGTATTTT.